The 17 T cell receptor beta chains reported below all come from one sample, sequenced in a study of cytomegalovirus exposure and HLA in healthy donors (dated by TCRdb to 2016 to 2017). Libraries came from the immunoSEQ multiplex PCR assay. The multiplex PCR relied on a mix of 60 forward primers for TCR Vbeta segments and 13 reverse primers for TCR Jbeta segments. As stored in TCRdb, this immuneACCESS dataset retains in-frame rearrangements with V and J assigned. A fraction of the clones does not appear; measured against another copy, unresolved V genes explain less than half of the discrepancy, and the remainder lacks a known reason. The sample table shows 90,000 to 150,000 clones, and around 80% are seen once. The ten largest account for 2% to 3% of the sample. Sequencing was performed on PBMCs. All receptors come from a female donor in good health and CMV-seronegative.

The rearrangement joins TRBV7-8 to TRBJ2-5, with D perhaps TRBD1 (6 bases). The CDR3 covers 15 residues. The germline V gene has CDR1 SGHVS and CDR2 FQNEAQ. Trimming removed 1 base from V and 5 bases from J, with 14 bases in between. CDR3 loop: CASSLVQGIGETQYF. The CDR3 nucleotides read TGTGCCAGCAGCTTAGTACAGGGTATAGGGGAGACCCAGTACTTC.

The chain combines TRBV15 with TRBJ1-5; D gene ambiguous. V was shortened by 6 bases and J by 10 bases, with 25 bases between the two germline ends. Germline CDR1 LNHNV, CDR2 YYDKDF (reference sequence). The CDR3 sequence is 16 residues long. The CDR3 region has the DNA TGTGCCACCAGTAGCGCTAGCATGGCAGGTCGGGAACCCCAGCATTTT. It yields the protein CATSSASMAGREPQHF.

This clone was observed a handful of times. The chain uses TRBV9 and TRBJ1-4; 7 bases are a match to TRBD1. Losses at the gene ends were 2 bases for V and 3 bases for J; bases not matched to a gene: 1. In germline, CDR1 is SGDLS, CDR2 YYNGEE. This CDR3 has 14 amino acids. In nucleotides, the CDR3 is TGTGCCAGCAGCGTCCAGGGGGCTAATGAAAAACTGTTTTTT. It translates to CASSVQGANEKLFF.

The V and J genes are TRBV7-9 and TRBJ1-1; unclear D gene. The germline V and J ends were trimmed by 6 bases and 3 bases, with 23 bases remaining between them. The CDR3 runs to 17 residues. Germline CDR1 is SEHNR and CDR2 is FQNEAQ (reference sequence). In DNA, the CDR3 is TGTGCCAGCAGGTCCTCGGGTTCGGGTTCCGTCGACACTGAAGCTTTCTTT. Translation: CASRSSGSGSVDTEAFF.

The rearrangement links TRBV19 to TRBJ2-5; 8 bases are shared with TRBD1. Losses at the gene ends were 3 bases for V and 5 bases for J; bases not matched to a gene: 5. The CDR3 loop spans 14 amino acids. In germline, CDR1 is LNHDA, CDR2 SQIVND (reference sequence). The CDR3 DNA follows: TGTGCCAGTAGTATTTCGCCAGGGGGCGAGACCCAGTACTTC. Translating it yields CASSISPGGETQYF. Supplemented by reference TRBV19 and TRBJ2-5, the full variable domain reads DGGITQSPKYLFRKEGQNVTLSCEQNLNHDAMYWYRQDPGQGLRLIYYSQIVNDFQKGDIAEGYSVSREKKESFPLTVTSAQKNPTAFYLCASSISPGGETQYFGPGTRLLVL.

The V call is TRBV19, the J call TRBJ1-1, with D possibly being TRBD1 (6 bases). The CDR3 totals 12 residues. Germline loops: CDR1 LNHDA, CDR2 SQIVND (reference sequence). The germline V and J ends were trimmed by 3 bases and 8 bases, with 10 bases remaining between them. The DNA for the CDR3 is TGTGCCAGTAGTATTGGGGGGGCGGAAGCTTTCTTT. It yields the protein CASSIGGAEAFF.

The rearrangement joins TRBV27 to TRBJ2-5, with 8 bases lining up with TRBD2. Germline loops: CDR1 MNHEY, CDR2 SMNVEV (reference sequence). This CDR3 is 14 amino acids long. Trimming at V came to 7 bases and at J to 3 bases, leaving 7 bases not matched to a gene. CDR3 loop: CASTRGLGEETQYF. In DNA, the CDR3 is TGTGCCAGCACCCGGGGACTAGGTGAAGAGACCCAGTACTTC.

This clone has only one observation. This chain uses TRBV19 with TRBJ1-5; TRBD1 is a possible D gene (6 bases). Trimming pared 5 bases from V and 4 bases from J, leaving 21 bases between. The germline V gene encodes CDR1 LNHDA and CDR2 SQIVND (reference sequence). The CDR3 has 17 amino acids. The CDR3 spells CASSPWTATGFNQPQHF. For the CDR3, the DNA is TGTGCCAGTAGTCCCTGGACAGCGACGGGGTTTAATCAGCCCCAGCATTTT. Combining the CDR3 with reference TRBV19 and TRBJ1-5 gives the whole variable domain DGGITQSPKYLFRKEGQNVTLSCEQNLNHDAMYWYRQDPGQGLRLIYYSQIVNDFQKGDIAEGYSVSREKKESFPLTVTSAQKNPTAFYLCASSPWTATGFNQPQHFGDGTRLSIL.

This clone has a handful of counts. V and J are TRBV7-9 and TRBJ1-2; TRBD1 matches 10 bases. This CDR3 is 14 amino acids long. Per the germline V gene, CDR1 is SEHNR and CDR2 is FQNEAQ (reference sequence). Unmatched junction bases numbered 7, after V lost 4 bases and J lost 8 bases. The CDR3 DNA reads TGTGCCAGCAGCTCAGAGGGGACAGGGGACGGCTACACCTTC. Amino acid sequence: CASSSEGTGDGYTF.

V gene TRBV4-2 combines with J gene TRBJ2-5; 8 bases match TRBD1. J lost 5 bases, V lost 1 base, and 9 bases had no gene match. Germline values: CDR1 LGHNA, CDR2 YNFKEQ. CDR3 length equals 16 residues. CDR3 DNA: TGTGCCAGCAGCCAAGTCGAGACAGGGGACTCGGAGACCCAGTACTTC. Protein product: CASSQVETGDSETQYF.

This chain connects TRBV5-4 to TRBJ2-3; tentative D call: TRBD2 (6 bases). The CDR3 is made up of 12 amino acids. In germline, CDR1 is SGHNT, CDR2 YYREEE (reference sequence). Trimming took off 2 bases at V and 8 bases at J, with 9 bases between the two ends. The CDR3 reads CASSFAEGTQYF. CDR3 nucleotides: TGTGCCAGCAGCTTCGCGGAGGGTACGCAGTATTTT.

The DNA of the CDR3 is TGCGCCAGCAGCCAAGTCCCCAGCGGTACTTACAATGAGCAGTTCTTC. Translating it yields CASSQVPSGTYNEQFF. The chain recombines TRBV4-1 with TRBJ2-1, with a weak D call TRBD2 (5 bases). Trimming removed 1 base from V and 4 bases from J, with 14 bases in between. This CDR3 has 16 amino acids. The germline CDR1 and CDR2 sequences are MGHRA and YSYEKL.

As regards this clone: Relative to the germline gene, one junction end is altered; a read error may explain this. The CDR3 sequence is CSSSLWQGQPQHF. CDR3 in DNA: TGTTCCAGCAGCTTATGGCAGGGTCAGCCCCAGCATTTT. The chain links TRBV7-9 to TRBJ1-5, with TRBD1 as a possible D gene (5 bases). The CDR3 spans 13 residues. Germline assignment: CDR1 SEHNR and CDR2 FQNEAQ (reference sequence).

This clone was observed a handful of times. This rearrangement joins TRBV28 to TRBJ1-4; D is unresolved. The V gene's germline CDR1 is MDHEN and CDR2 SYDVKM. The CDR3 spans 14 residues. V was pared by 7 bases and J by 5 bases, with 14 bases between. The CDR3: CASTTTKLNEKLFF. CDR3 DNA: TGTGCCAGCACCACCACAAAGTTAAATGAAAAACTGTTTTTT.

This chain connects TRBV30 to TRBJ2-4; 8 nucleotides match TRBD2. V lost 2 bases, J lost 9 bases, and 6 bases stayed unmatched. This CDR3 has 13 amino acids. Looked up from germline, CDR1 is GTSNPN and CDR2 is SVGIG (reference sequence). This CDR3 is CAWSSGGRGIQYF. In DNA form, the CDR3 reads TGTGCCTGGAGTTCGGGGGGGCGGGGCATTCAGTACTTC.

This chain connects TRBV7-6 to TRBJ2-5; 9 bases agree with TRBD2. Germline values: CDR1 SGHVS, CDR2 FNYEAQ. The junction had 8 bases not matched to a gene; V was cut back by 5 bases and J by 4 bases. This CDR3 is 15 amino acids long. The CDR3 loop reads CASSPPGLARETQYF. The DNA of the CDR3 is TGTGCCAGCAGCCCTCCGGGACTAGCACGAGAGACCCAGTACTTC.

The chain employs TRBV30 and TRBJ1-3, with D uncertain. V shed 5 bases and J shed 0 bases, with 8 bases lying between them. In germline, CDR1 is GTSNPN, CDR2 SVGIG (reference sequence). This CDR3 spans 13 amino acids. In DNA, the CDR3 is TGTGCCTGGGACCAGGTCTCTGGAAACACCATATATTTT. It specifies CAWDQVSGNTIYF.